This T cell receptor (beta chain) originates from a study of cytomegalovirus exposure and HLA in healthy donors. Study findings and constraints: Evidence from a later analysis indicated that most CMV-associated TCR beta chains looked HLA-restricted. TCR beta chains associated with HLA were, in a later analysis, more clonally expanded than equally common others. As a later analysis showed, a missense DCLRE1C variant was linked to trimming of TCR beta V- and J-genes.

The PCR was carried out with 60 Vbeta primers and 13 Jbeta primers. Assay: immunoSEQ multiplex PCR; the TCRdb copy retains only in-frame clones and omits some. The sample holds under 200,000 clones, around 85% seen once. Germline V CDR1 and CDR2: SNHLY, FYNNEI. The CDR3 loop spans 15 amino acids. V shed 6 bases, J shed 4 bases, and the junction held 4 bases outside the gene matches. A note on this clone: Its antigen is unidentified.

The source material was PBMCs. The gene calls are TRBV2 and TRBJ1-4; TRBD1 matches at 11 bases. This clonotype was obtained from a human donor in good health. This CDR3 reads CASSGTGGSNEKLFF. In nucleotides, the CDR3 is TGTGCCAGCAGCGGGACAGGGGGAAGTAATGAAAAACTGTTTTTT.